This section outlines one T cell receptor beta chain sequence together with its context. The antigen is unknown. CDR1 is GTSNPN, CDR2 SVGIG, per germline (reference sequence). Trimming cost V 0 bases and J 3 bases; bases outside gene matches: 2. CDR3 size: 15 residues. The data belong to a study of T cell responses to AZD1222 COVID-19 vaccine. As for the study in general: Pooling was applied to second doses at about 4 or about 12 weeks.

Study outcomes and limitations: The study reported that nearly half of spike-specific TCRs target unmutated variant regions. Vaccine-associated CD4 TCRs spanned spike, dominant at 160-218 and 743-854. Clonal diversity was possibly underestimated, and the donors were mostly white British, with more females.

Sequencing was performed with immunoSEQ multiplex PCR; in TCRdb, only in-frame clones are kept and a portion is missing. In the table there are around 95,000 clones, nearly 95% of which are singletons. The chain couples TRBV30 to TRBJ1-3, with 10 positions matching TRBD1. This clonotype was obtained from an adult in good health. Material: peripheral blood, obtained on day 0 of AZD1222 vaccination. DNA of the CDR3: TGTGCCTGGAGTGTGGGACAGGGGAATGGAAACACCATATATTTT. It yields the protein CAWSVGQGNGNTIYF.